These T cell receptor beta chains were read from a single sample in a study of blood T cell repertoires in COVID-19. The data were produced by immunoSEQ multiplex PCR, yet TCRdb's version contains in-frame clones alone and is incomplete. The data hold roughly 300,000 clones, with roughly nine tenths observed a single time. Sequencing was carried out using peripheral blood. The receptors originated from a woman aged 25-40 years with COVID-19, enrolled during active disease. The CDR3 runs from the conserved cysteine through the conserved F or W. Each record gives: J gene, clone size, D gene, CDR3 length, V gene, CDR3 DNA, CDR3 protein. D genes are given only for firm matches. Expanded clones are given a class, and other clones once, few, many or no size at all.

TRBJ1-1 | - | - | 14 | TRBV10-3 | TGTGCCATCAGTGAGGGGGCAGTGAACACTGAAGCTTTCTTT | CAISEGAVNTEAFF
TRBJ1-6 | - | - | 15 | TRBV7-8 | TGTGCCAGCCGTCGACAGAGCTCCTATAATTCACCCCTCCACTTT | CASRRQSSYNSPLHF
TRBJ2-5 | - | TRBD2 | 14 | TRBV2 | TGTGCCAGCAGTCTAGCGGGGGAATTGGAGACCCAGTACTTC | CASSLAGELETQYF
TRBJ1-1 | - | - | 14 | TRBV4-1 | TGCGCCAGCAGCCAGGGGCCAGGGGACACTGAAGCTTTCTTT | CASSQGPGDTEAFF
TRBJ1-2 | - | TRBD1 | 13 | TRBV19 | TGTGCCAGTAGAGACGACAGGGACTATGGCTACACCTTC | CASRDDRDYGYTF
TRBJ2-5 | - | - | 10 | TRBV20-1 | TGCAGTGCCACGGGAGAGACCCAGTACTTC | CSATGETQYF
TRBJ1-1 | - | - | 11 | TRBV30 | TGTGCCCAGGGACTCGGGACTGAAGCTTTCTTT | CAQGLGTEAFF
TRBJ2-7 | - | - | 14 | TRBV2 | TGTGCCAGCATGGGGCAGTTCTTCTCCTACGAGCAGTACTTC | CASMGQFFSYEQYF
TRBJ1-4 | - | TRBD1 | 14 | TRBV7-9 | TGTGCCAGCAGCCGACAGGGAGGAACCGAAAAACTGTTTTTT | CASSRQGGTEKLFF
TRBJ1-1 | - | - | 13 | TRBV3-1/TRBV3-2 | TGTGCCAGCAGCCAAGATCGGGGTACTGAAGCTTTCTTT | CASSQDRGTEAFF
TRBJ1-6 | - | - | 15 | TRBV19 | TGTGCCAGTAGTTTCAGGGGCGAAATTAGTTCACCCCTCCACTTT | CASSFRGEISSPLHF
TRBJ1-2 | few | - | 17 | TRBV7-9 | TGTGCCAGCAGCCCGGGAGAAATTGATACGGGGGGTTATGGCTACACCTTC | CASSPGEIDTGGYGYTF
TRBJ1-5 | - | - | 12 | TRBV6-5 | TGTGCCAGCAGTTCCGAGGGTCAGCCCCAGCATTTT | CASSSEGQPQHF
TRBJ1-6 | - | - | 14 | TRBV6-2/TRBV6-3 | TGTGCCAGCAGTTGGGACACCCCAAATTCACCCCTCCACTTT | CASSWDTPNSPLHF
TRBJ2-3 | - | TRBD1 | 15 | TRBV24-1 | TGTGCCACCAGTGAGCCGGACAGGGGAGCAGATACGCAGTATTTT | CATSEPDRGADTQYF
TRBJ2-7 | - | - | 17 | TRBV6-4 | TGTGCCAGCAGTGACTCCCCCCCAATGGGCCCGAACTACGAGCAGTACTTC | CASSDSPPMGPNYEQYF
TRBJ1-4 | - | - | 15 | TRBV5-1 | TGCGCCAGCAGCCAACAGGGCTGGAATAATGAAAAACTGTTTTTT | CASSQQGWNNEKLFF
TRBJ1-4 | once | - | 12 | TRBV10-3 | TGTGCCGTCAGCTCTTCGGATGAAAAACTGTTTTTT | CAVSSSDEKLFF
TRBJ1-4 | - | TRBD1 | 14 | TRBV19 | TGTGCCAGTAGTAGCGGGACAGCTAATGAAAAACTGTTTTTT | CASSSGTANEKLFF
TRBJ1-2 | - | - | 15 | TRBV7-9 | TGTGCCAGCAGCTCCTGGGCAAAGGAGGGCTATGGCTACACCTTC | CASSSWAKEGYGYTF
TRBJ1-1 | - | - | 13 | TRBV7-9 | TGTGCCAGCAGCTTAAATACAAACACTGAAGCTTTCTTT | CASSLNTNTEAFF
TRBJ1-2 | - | - | 11 | TRBV6-6 | TGTGCCAGCAGGTTAGCGGGAGGCTACACCTTC | CASRLAGGYTF
TRBJ1-5 | - | - | 12 | TRBV23-1 | TGCGCCAGCAGTCATTCGGGTCAGCCCCAGCATTTT | CASSHSGQPQHF
TRBJ1-1 | once | - | 18 | TRBV29-1 | TGCAGCGTCGGGGACCCCTACCGACAGGTTGAAGAGAACACTGAAGCTTTCTTT | CSVGDPYRQVEENTEAFF
TRBJ2-7 | - | - | 15 | TRBV7-2 | TGTGCCAGCAGCTTAGACTTCAACAGAGACTACGAGCAGTACTTC | CASSLDFNRDYEQYF
TRBJ2-7 | - | - | 14 | TRBV12-1 | TGTGCCAGCAGCTTTGCAGGGGACTCGGGCGAGCAGTACTTC | CASSFAGDSGEQYF
TRBJ2-5 | - | - | 13 | TRBV30 | TGTGCCTGGAGGAGAACCGACCAAGAGACCCAGTACTTC | CAWRRTDQETQYF
TRBJ2-5 | - | TRBD2 | 17 | TRBV7-6 | TGTGCCAGCAGCCCTCCTAGCGGGGGCTTCGCCGGGGAGACCCAGTACTTC | CASSPPSGGFAGETQYF
TRBJ2-7 | - | TRBD2 | 15 | TRBV19 | TGTGCCAGTAGTTTGGGACTAGGGATCTCCTACGAGCAGTACTTC | CASSLGLGISYEQYF